A selection of T cell receptor beta chains follows, all from one sample in a study of blood T cell repertoires in COVID-19. The repertoire was sequenced with immunoSEQ multiplex PCR; TCRdb's copy has only in-frame clones and lacks some. Of fewer than 200,000 clones in the sample, approximately 90% are singletons; the top ten hold around a quarter. The sample taken for sequencing was peripheral blood. The receptors originated from a man in his fifties or sixties with acute or convalescent COVID-19. The CDR3 runs from the conserved cysteine through the conserved F or W. Fields, in order: D gene, clone size, J gene, V gene, CDR3 protein, CDR3 DNA. The D gene is left open where the match is weak. Clone size is given for some rows only: seen once, a few or many times, or a class if the clone is expanded.

d_gene: TRBD1; abundance: -; j_gene: TRBJ2-2; v_gene: TRBV4-1; CDR3aa: CASSQGARTGNAGELFF; CDR3nt: TGCGCCAGCAGCCAAGGGGCCCGGACAGGGAACGCCGGGGAGCTGTTTTTT
d_gene: -; abundance: -; j_gene: TRBJ2-7; v_gene: TRBV19; CDR3aa: CASSIGGGGTAYEQYF; CDR3nt: TGTGCCAGTAGTATAGGGGGAGGAGGGACGGCCTACGAGCAGTACTTC
d_gene: -; abundance: -; j_gene: TRBJ1-3; v_gene: TRBV7-8; CDR3aa: CASSLGGLRRGNTIYF; CDR3nt: TGTGCCAGCAGCTTAGGGGGCCTGCGGCGGGGAAACACCATATATTTT
d_gene: TRBD1; abundance: -; j_gene: TRBJ2-1; v_gene: TRBV5-1; CDR3aa: CASSLRQGRGNEQFF; CDR3nt: TGCGCCAGCAGCTTACGACAGGGAAGGGGGAATGAGCAGTTCTTC
d_gene: -; abundance: -; j_gene: TRBJ2-4; v_gene: TRBV3-1/TRBV3-2; CDR3aa: CASSPPGRNIQYF; CDR3nt: TGTGCCAGCAGCCCCCCAGGTAGGAACATTCAGTACTTC
d_gene: TRBD1; abundance: -; j_gene: TRBJ1-2; v_gene: TRBV12-5; CDR3aa: CASAQGQGAQANYGYTF; CDR3nt: TGTGCTAGTGCCCAGGGACAGGGGGCGCAAGCTAACTATGGCTACACCTTC
d_gene: -; abundance: -; j_gene: TRBJ1-2; v_gene: TRBV10-3; CDR3aa: CAIRPGLDESGYTF; CDR3nt: TGTGCCATCAGACCGGGACTCGATGAGTCTGGCTACACCTTC
d_gene: TRBD1; abundance: -; j_gene: TRBJ2-5; v_gene: TRBV24-1; CDR3aa: CATRGTGWAETQYF; CDR3nt: TGTGCCACCAGGGGGACAGGGTGGGCAGAGACCCAGTACTTC
d_gene: TRBD2; abundance: -; j_gene: TRBJ2-2; v_gene: TRBV6-5; CDR3aa: CASSLWGGSTGELFF; CDR3nt: TGTGCCAGCAGTCTTTGGGGGGGTAGCACCGGGGAGCTGTTTTTT
d_gene: -; abundance: -; j_gene: TRBJ2-1; v_gene: TRBV11-3; CDR3aa: CASSSPDGGMSSYNEQFF; CDR3nt: TGTGCCAGCAGCTCCCCTGACGGCGGAATGAGCTCCTACAATGAGCAGTTCTTC
d_gene: -; abundance: many; j_gene: TRBJ2-7; v_gene: TRBV9; CDR3aa: CASSVGDSYEQYF; CDR3nt: TGTGCCAGCAGCGTAGGTGACAGCTACGAGCAGTACTTC
d_gene: TRBD1; abundance: -; j_gene: TRBJ1-2; v_gene: TRBV7-9; CDR3aa: CASSPLDRGYRTNYGYTF; CDR3nt: TGTGCCAGCAGCCCACTCGACAGGGGATACCGAACTAACTATGGCTACACCTTC
d_gene: -; abundance: -; j_gene: TRBJ2-1; v_gene: TRBV12-3/TRBV12-4; CDR3aa: CASRSGGENEQFF; CDR3nt: TGTGCCAGTCGAAGCGGAGGGGAGAATGAGCAGTTCTTC
d_gene: TRBD1; abundance: -; j_gene: TRBJ1-5; v_gene: TRBV24-1; CDR3aa: CATSDPGQGNQPQHF; CDR3nt: TGTGCCACCAGTGATCCGGGACAGGGTAATCAGCCCCAGCATTTT
d_gene: -; abundance: -; j_gene: TRBJ1-2; v_gene: TRBV24-1; CDR3aa: CATSGTKGEGYTF; CDR3nt: TGTGCCACCAGTGGGACGAAGGGAGAAGGCTACACCTTC
d_gene: -; abundance: once; j_gene: TRBJ1-2; v_gene: TRBV7-2; CDR3aa: CASSLVGSYGYTF; CDR3nt: TGTGCCAGCAGCTTAGTAGGGAGTTATGGCTACACCTTC
d_gene: -; abundance: -; j_gene: TRBJ2-1; v_gene: TRBV4-2; CDR3aa: CASSQETGSYNEQFF; CDR3nt: TGTGCCAGCAGCCAAGAAACAGGGTCCTACAATGAGCAGTTCTTC
d_gene: TRBD2; abundance: -; j_gene: TRBJ2-3; v_gene: TRBV5-6; CDR3aa: CASSFSASGGGTQYF; CDR3nt: TGTGCCAGCAGCTTTTCTGCTAGCGGGGGAGGTACGCAGTATTTT
d_gene: TRBD2; abundance: -; j_gene: TRBJ2-1; v_gene: TRBV7-7; CDR3aa: CASSLGREGPYNEQFF; CDR3nt: TGTGCCAGCAGCTTAGGAAGGGAGGGCCCCTACAATGAGCAGTTCTTC
d_gene: -; abundance: -; j_gene: TRBJ2-2; v_gene: TRBV7-3; CDR3aa: CASSLEGFTGELFF; CDR3nt: TGTGCCAGCAGCTTGGAGGGATTCACCGGGGAGCTGTTTTTT
d_gene: -; abundance: -; j_gene: TRBJ2-2; v_gene: TRBV2; CDR3aa: CARTTKALTGELFF; CDR3nt: TGTGCCAGGACGACAAAGGCTCTCACCGGGGAGCTGTTTTTT
d_gene: -; abundance: -; j_gene: TRBJ1-1; v_gene: TRBV6-5; CDR3aa: CASSTGVAHTEAFF; CDR3nt: TGTGCCAGCAGCACGGGGGTGGCGCACACTGAAGCTTTCTTT
d_gene: TRBD1; abundance: -; j_gene: TRBJ1-2; v_gene: TRBV5-1; CDR3aa: CASSARTGAYGYTF; CDR3nt: TGCGCCAGCAGCGCCCGGACAGGGGCCTATGGCTACACCTTC
d_gene: -; abundance: -; j_gene: TRBJ1-6; v_gene: TRBV5-1; CDR3aa: CASSSPGRDSPLHF; CDR3nt: TGCGCCAGCAGCTCCCCAGGGAGGGATTCACCCCTCCACTTT
d_gene: -; abundance: -; j_gene: TRBJ2-5; v_gene: TRBV7-8; CDR3aa: CASSATGRETQYF; CDR3nt: TGTGCCAGCAGCGCCACAGGGCGGGAGACCCAGTACTTC
d_gene: TRBD1; abundance: -; j_gene: TRBJ2-3; v_gene: TRBV6-6; CDR3aa: CASSYSVGQGTDTQYF; CDR3nt: TGTGCCAGCAGTTACTCTGTTGGACAGGGCACAGATACGCAGTATTTT
d_gene: -; abundance: -; j_gene: TRBJ1-1; v_gene: TRBV29-1; CDR3aa: CSVAGVVEAFF; CDR3nt: TGCAGCGTTGCAGGGGTGGTTGAAGCTTTCTTT
d_gene: -; abundance: -; j_gene: TRBJ2-2; v_gene: TRBV30; CDR3aa: CAWSTPRGDIENTGELFF; CDR3nt: TGTGCCTGGAGTACGCCCCGAGGGGACATCGAGAACACCGGGGAGCTGTTTTTT
d_gene: TRBD2; abundance: -; j_gene: TRBJ2-1; v_gene: TRBV5-1; CDR3aa: CASSLKASGGPYNEQFF; CDR3nt: TGCGCCAGCAGCTTGAAGGCTAGCGGGGGGCCCTACAATGAGCAGTTCTTC
d_gene: TRBD2; abundance: -; j_gene: TRBJ2-1; v_gene: TRBV5-1; CDR3aa: CASSPAGLAGGRWSYNEQFF; CDR3nt: TGCGCCAGCAGCCCCGCGGGACTAGCGGGGGGGCGGTGGTCCTACAATGAGCAGTTCTTC
d_gene: TRBD2; abundance: few; j_gene: TRBJ2-5; v_gene: TRBV9; CDR3aa: CASSVDAGGKETQYF; CDR3nt: TGTGCCAGCAGCGTAGATGCGGGGGGTAAAGAGACCCAGTACTTC
d_gene: -; abundance: -; j_gene: TRBJ1-3; v_gene: TRBV19; CDR3aa: CATEMRGNTIYF; CDR3nt: TGTGCCACCGAGATGAGAGGAAACACCATATATTTT
d_gene: -; abundance: -; j_gene: TRBJ1-2; v_gene: TRBV6-5; CDR3aa: CASTRGGGYTF; CDR3nt: TGTGCCAGCACGCGAGGGGGAGGCTACACCTTC
d_gene: TRBD1; abundance: -; j_gene: TRBJ1-5; v_gene: TRBV7-6; CDR3aa: CASSLGDRGTGQPQHF; CDR3nt: TGTGCCAGCAGCTTAGGGGACAGGGGGACGGGACAGCCCCAGCATTTT
d_gene: -; abundance: -; j_gene: TRBJ1-2; v_gene: TRBV4-1; CDR3aa: CASSQALQFYGYTF; CDR3nt: TGCGCCAGCAGCCAGGCTTTACAATTCTATGGCTACACCTTC
d_gene: TRBD1; abundance: -; j_gene: TRBJ2-5; v_gene: TRBV29-1; CDR3aa: CSVVSGTAETQYF; CDR3nt: TGCAGCGTTGTCTCCGGGACAGCAGAGACCCAGTACTTC
d_gene: -; abundance: -; j_gene: TRBJ1-1; v_gene: TRBV12-3/TRBV12-4; CDR3aa: CASSVQGYTEAFF; CDR3nt: TGTGCCAGCAGCGTTCAGGGGTACACTGAAGCTTTCTTT
d_gene: -; abundance: -; j_gene: TRBJ1-1; v_gene: TRBV10-3; CDR3aa: CAISGDGGLHTEAFF; CDR3nt: TGTGCCATCAGTGGGGACGGGGGGCTGCACACTGAAGCTTTCTTT
d_gene: TRBD1; abundance: -; j_gene: TRBJ1-1; v_gene: TRBV10-3; CDR3aa: CAITDDRGRTEAFF; CDR3nt: TGTGCCATCACTGACGACAGGGGGCGGACTGAAGCTTTCTTT
d_gene: -; abundance: -; j_gene: TRBJ1-1; v_gene: TRBV3-1/TRBV3-2; CDR3aa: CASSQSQANTEAFF; CDR3nt: TGTGCCAGCAGCCAAAGCCAAGCGAACACTGAAGCTTTCTTT
d_gene: TRBD2; abundance: once; j_gene: TRBJ2-5; v_gene: TRBV5-4; CDR3aa: CASSFSSGGARETQYF; CDR3nt: TGTGCCAGCAGCTTCTCCAGCGGGGGGGCCCGAGAGACCCAGTACTTC